A single TCR beta chain is shown here with its context. Its antigen target is currently unknown. Within one base of it there is no much larger clone, and no base qualities were kept. The CDR3 regions of human TCRbeta chains were analyzed by immunosequencing. In the authors' own workflow: TCRs in the repertoires were matched against a reference library of SARS-CoV-2-specific TCRs that had been generated with the MIRA antigen-specificity platform. Breadth was defined as the fraction of unique TCRs that were SARS-CoV-2-associated, and depth was defined as the fraction of total T cells that were SARS-CoV-2-associated. Using the MIRA data, each spike-specific TCR was mapped to the spike region that the TCR reacts to and placed in a CD4 or CD8 class. Log10-transformed breadth and depth values were compared by one-way ANOVA with Sidak's multiple comparisons tests. TCRdb re-hosts the immuneACCESS table, in-frame sequences only. Its copies lack some clones; in the studies checked, an unresolved V gene accounts for under half of them, and the cause for the rest is not known. The V and J calls and clone size were taken over from that table, and D and trimming were inferred from the DNA. For this sample the table gives 110,000 to 150,000 clones, of which more than 85% were detected only once. The ten largest clonotypes hold 7.5% to 9.5% of the sample.

This entry belongs to a study of T cell responses to AZD1222 COVID-19 vaccine (dated by TCRdb to the early 2020s). Describing the broader study: AZD1222 recipients with second doses at about 4 weeks or about 12 weeks were pooled, because spike-specific TCR depth and breadth did not differ between schedules. Enrollment into the trials was organized by age into subgroups of 18-55, 56-69 and 70-plus years, and those subgroups contained roughly 150, 30 and 60 TCR-sequenced participants, respectively. TCR sequencing covered fewer than 250 trial participants: nearly 210 given two doses of AZD1222 and around 26 given two doses of MenACWY control vaccine. Overall study outcomes, separate from this receptor: Epitopes outside the regions mutated in the B.1.351 and B.1.1.7 variants were reportedly recognized by nearly half of the unique spike-specific TCRs. CD4 TCRs associated with the vaccine covered the entire spike protein, and the dominant responses were in regions 160-218 and 743-854. Most participants were white British and females outnumbered males, and the authors suggested that clonal diversity may have been underestimated. Conclusions about previously exposed vaccinees are limited, since just five or six AZD1222 recipients were seropositive for SARS-CoV-2 at baseline. The 56-69-year group was small, and its depth increase did not reach significance, likely because of low power. Because no day 14 peak-response samples were available, the repertoires could be characterized only after the peak T cell response. After two AZD1222 doses, both the breadth and the depth of spike-specific TCRs were significantly higher than at day 0 and than in MenACWY recipients.

This specimen's time point label, per the study, means: baseline before first vaccination. Samples from vaccinated people were obtained from the UK trials COV001 and COV002, which included a single-blind randomized controlled phase 2/3 trial of AZD1222 (ChAdOx1 nCoV-19) in healthy adults. For TCRbeta chain sequencing, PBMC samples from trial participants were taken at day 0 and at day 28 after the second dose. At the junction V is shortened by 0 bases and J by 2 bases; bases outside the gene matches: 3. CDR1 and CDR2, per the germline V gene, are MGHRA and YSYEKL. Spanning cysteine to phenylalanine, the CDR3 consists of 16 amino acids. Only the CDR3 region is kept as DNA, spanning 48 bases read in frame from base 1.

The sequence was obtained from an adult in good health. The sequence joins TRBV4-1 to TRBJ2-1, with TRBD2 matching 8 junction bases. The sample here was peripheral blood, taken on day 0 of AZD1222 vaccination. The bases are TGCGCCAGCAGCCAAGATACGGGGGGGACCTACAATGAGCAGTTCTTC. Translated, it reads CASSQDTGGTYNEQFF.